This T cell receptor (beta chain) emerged from a study of patients and donors after allogeneic stem cell transplantation. TCRdb re-derived calls from the RT-PCR reads in MiXCR, one entry per CDR3 protein. The sample shows 800,000 to 1,000,000 distinct CDR3 sequences, 18% of them seen only once. CDR1 is SGHVS and CDR2 is FQNEAQ in the germline V gene. Between the trimmed V and J ends, which lost 2 bases and 6 bases, there was a span of 14 bases. The CDR3 runs 15 residues. The clonotype comes from a human donor who was either an allogeneic HSCT recipient or a stem cell or donor lymphocyte infusion donor (not recorded which). It is not recorded whose cells these are; they may come from a transplant donor. The rearrangement links TRBV7-8 to TRBJ2-4; D is ambiguous. The sample comprised blood, either unsorted or a sorted T cell fraction (not recorded which). The CDR3 nucleotides read TGTGCCAGCAGCTTAAACACCCAGATCGGAAACATTCAGTACTTC. This codes for CASSLNTQIGNIQYF. Looking up the rest from reference TRBV7-8 and TRBJ2-4 gives the full variable domain: GAGVSQSPRYKVAKRGQDVALRCDPISGHVSLFWYQQALGQGPEFLTYFQNEAQLDKSGLPSDRFFAERPEGSVSTLKIQRTQQEDSAVYLCASSLNTQIGNIQYFGAGTRLSVL.